This TCR beta chain is drawn from a study of PD-L1 blockade in urothelial cancer. Looking at the study overall: Atezolizumab at 1,200 mg intravenously every 3 weeks was started by patients around 2014. Analysis of the blood was performed 3 weeks (second dose) and 6 weeks after treatment start. Counts from blood samples showed a median of 141,255 T cells.

This table comes from immunoSEQ multiplex PCR, and its TCRdb copy is limited to in-frame clones, with some not included. This table has 30,000 to 40,000 clones, roughly nine tenths appearing once. V trimming: 7 bases; J trimming: 2 bases; junction bases outside the gene matches: 3. The CDR3 is 15 residues long. Germline V gene sequence: CDR1 MNHNY, CDR2 SVGAGI (reference sequence). General observations from the study: For durable-benefit patients, tumor-associated blood clones expanded more at 3 weeks.

As regards this clone: Antigen specificity is unknown.

Time point here: pretreatment peripheral blood. This sequence originates from a woman aged 55-69 years with urothelial cancer. The rearrangement uses TRBV6-6 and TRBJ2-5; 14 bases are shared with TRBD2. The sample consisted of PBMCs, taken around atezolizumab (anti-PD-L1) treatment. The CDR3 loop is CASTGTSGSQETQYF. CDR3 sequence (DNA): TGTGCCAGCACCGGGACTAGCGGGAGTCAAGAGACCCAGTACTTC.